Below are 6 T cell receptor beta chains sequenced from a single sample in a study of control samples from healthy donors and cancer patients. Sequencing was performed with immunoSEQ multiplex PCR; in TCRdb, only in-frame clones are kept and a portion is missing. Among about 120,000 clones, around 92% were seen once, and the ten largest hold 40%. The sequenced sample consisted of blood. The source of these receptors is a man aged 50 to 60 in good health.

The V and J genes are TRBV6-5 and TRBJ1-1; D remains ambiguous. V lost 3 bases, J lost 1 base, and 6 bases lay in between. CDR1 MNHEY and CDR2 SVGAGI come from the germline V gene. The CDR3 loop spans 13 amino acids. The CDR3: CASSYVQNTEAFF. The DNA of the CDR3 is TGTGCCAGCAGTTATGTGCAGAACACTGAAGCTTTCTTT.

V is TRBV5-1 and J is TRBJ2-3; no clear D. CDR1 SGHRS and CDR2 YFSETQ come from the germline V gene. V was trimmed by 5 bases and J by 2 bases, leaving 6 bases between them. There are 12 residues in the CDR3. CDR3 nucleotides: TGCGCCAGCAGAGTGGACACAGATACGCAGTATTTT. It encodes CASRVDTDTQYF.

J is TRBJ1-1 and V is TRBV2; 9 bases match TRBD1. The CDR3 is 15 residues long. Germline V gives CDR1 SNHLY, CDR2 FYNNEI. With 5 bases clipped from V and 0 bases from J, the junction kept 4 bases outside the gene matches. CDR3 bases: TGTGCCAGCAGTTCGGACAGGGGTATGAACACTGAAGCTTTCTTT. Translating gives CASSSDRGMNTEAFF.

The CDR3 protein is CASSLLAGHTEAFF. CDR3 sequence (DNA): TGTGCCAGCAGCTTGTTGGCAGGGCACACTGAAGCTTTCTTT. The chain links TRBV5-8 to TRBJ1-1, with TRBD1 as a possible D gene (5 bases). Germline CDR1 reads SGHTS; CDR2 reads YDEGEE. V lost 1 base and J lost 3, with 10 bases in between. The CDR3 is 14 amino acids.

The genes are TRBV5-5 and TRBJ1-4, with a weak D call TRBD1 (5 bases). Trimming left V 1 base short and J 8 bases short, with 15 bases between. Germline V gene lookup returns CDR1 SGHKS and CDR2 YYEKEE (reference sequence). This CDR3 has 15 residues. The CDR3 DNA is TGTGCCAGCAGCTTGTCGTTCGGGACGGTGGAAAAACTGTTTTTT. Its protein product is CASSLSFGTVEKLFF.

This chain links TRBV29-1 with TRBJ2-1, with a weak D call TRBD2 (5 bases). Germline V gives CDR1 SQVTM, CDR2 ANQGSEA. CDR3 length: 14 residues. V lost 2 bases to trimming and J lost 3 bases, with 11 bases between them. CDR3 loop: CSVENTRLYNEQFF. CDR3 DNA: TGCAGCGTTGAAAACACTAGGCTCTACAATGAGCAGTTCTTC.